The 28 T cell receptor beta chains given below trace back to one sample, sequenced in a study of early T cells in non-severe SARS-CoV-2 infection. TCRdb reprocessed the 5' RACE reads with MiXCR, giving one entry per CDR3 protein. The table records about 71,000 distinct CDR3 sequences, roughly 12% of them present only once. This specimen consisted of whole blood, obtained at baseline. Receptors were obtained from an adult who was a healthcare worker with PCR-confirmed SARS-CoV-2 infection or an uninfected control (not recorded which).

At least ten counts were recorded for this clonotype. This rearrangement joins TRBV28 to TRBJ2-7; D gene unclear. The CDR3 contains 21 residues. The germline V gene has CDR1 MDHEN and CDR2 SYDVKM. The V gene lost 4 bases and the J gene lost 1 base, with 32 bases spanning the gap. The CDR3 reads CASSSLTPTPRQTNPSYEQYF. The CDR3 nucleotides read TGTGCCAGCAGTTCTCTTACACCAACCCCCAGGCAGACGAACCCATCCTACGAGCAGTACTTC.

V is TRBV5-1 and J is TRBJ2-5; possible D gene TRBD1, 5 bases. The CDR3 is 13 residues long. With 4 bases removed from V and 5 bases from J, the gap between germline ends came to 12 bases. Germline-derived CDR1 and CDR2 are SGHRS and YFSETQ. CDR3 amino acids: CASSKDSWETQYF. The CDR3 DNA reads TGCGCCAGCAGCAAAGACAGCTGGGAGACCCAGTACTTC. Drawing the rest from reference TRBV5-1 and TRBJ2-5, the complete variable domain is KAGVTQTPRYLIKTRGQQVTLSCSPISGHRSVSWYQQTPGQGLQFLFEYFSETQRNKGNFPGRFSGRQFSNSRSEMNVSTLELGDSALYLCASSKDSWETQYFGPGTRLLVL.

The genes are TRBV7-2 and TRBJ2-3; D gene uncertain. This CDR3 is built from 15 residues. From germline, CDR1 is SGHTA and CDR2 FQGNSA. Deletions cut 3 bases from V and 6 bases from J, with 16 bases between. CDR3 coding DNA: TGTGCCAGCAGCTTGGGCCCTACTCAGAAGGATACGCAGTATTTT. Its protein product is CASSLGPTQKDTQYF.

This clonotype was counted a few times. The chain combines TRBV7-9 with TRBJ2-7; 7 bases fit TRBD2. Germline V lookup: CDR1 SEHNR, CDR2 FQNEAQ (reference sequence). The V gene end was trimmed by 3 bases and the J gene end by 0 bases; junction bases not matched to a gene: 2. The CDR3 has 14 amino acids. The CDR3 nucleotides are TGTGCCAGCAGCTTCCGGGACTACTCCTACGAGCAGTACTTC. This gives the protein CASSFRDYSYEQYF.

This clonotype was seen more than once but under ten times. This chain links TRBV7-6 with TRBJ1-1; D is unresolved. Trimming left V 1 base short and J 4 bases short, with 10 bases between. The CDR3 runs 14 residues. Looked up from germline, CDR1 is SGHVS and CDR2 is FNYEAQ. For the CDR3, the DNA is TGTGCCAGCAGCTTAGAAGGATATATCACTGAAGCTTTCTTT. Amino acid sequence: CASSLEGYITEAFF.

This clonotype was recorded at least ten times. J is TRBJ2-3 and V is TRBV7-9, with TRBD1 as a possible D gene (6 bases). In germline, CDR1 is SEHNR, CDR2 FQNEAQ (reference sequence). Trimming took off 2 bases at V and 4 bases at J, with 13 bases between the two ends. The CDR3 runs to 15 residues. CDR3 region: CASSLRGQGSDTQYF. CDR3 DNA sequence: TGTGCCAGCAGCTTACGCGGGCAGGGGTCAGATACGCAGTATTTT.

The CDR3, as DNA: TGTGCCAGCAGACAAATACGGGACAGCCGCTCTGGGGCCAACGTCCTGACTTTC. Translated: CASRQIRDSRSGANVLTF. The chain employs TRBV11-2 and TRBJ2-6, with 7 nucleotides matching TRBD1. Germline CDR1 reads SGHAT; CDR2 reads FQNNGV. This CDR3 is 18 amino acids long. Trimming took 6 bases from V and 0 from J; bases not matched to a gene: 11.

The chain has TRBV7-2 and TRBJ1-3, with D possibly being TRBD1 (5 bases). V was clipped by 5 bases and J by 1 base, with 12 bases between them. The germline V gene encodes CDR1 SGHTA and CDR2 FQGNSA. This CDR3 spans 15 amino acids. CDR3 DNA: TGTGCCAGCAGCCCAGACAGTAGATCTGGAAACACCATATATTTT. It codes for CASSPDSRSGNTIYF.

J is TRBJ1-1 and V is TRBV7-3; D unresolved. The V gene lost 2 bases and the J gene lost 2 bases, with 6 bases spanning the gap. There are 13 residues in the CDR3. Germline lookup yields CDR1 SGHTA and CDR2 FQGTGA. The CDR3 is CASSLAANTEAFF. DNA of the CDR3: TGTGCCAGCAGCTTAGCAGCAAACACTGAAGCTTTCTTT.

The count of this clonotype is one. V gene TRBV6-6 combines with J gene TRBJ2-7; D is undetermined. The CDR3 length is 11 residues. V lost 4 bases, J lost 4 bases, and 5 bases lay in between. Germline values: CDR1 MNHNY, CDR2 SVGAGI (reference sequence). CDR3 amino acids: CASSLQYEQYF. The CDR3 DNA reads TGTGCCAGCAGTTTACAGTACGAGCAGTACTTC.

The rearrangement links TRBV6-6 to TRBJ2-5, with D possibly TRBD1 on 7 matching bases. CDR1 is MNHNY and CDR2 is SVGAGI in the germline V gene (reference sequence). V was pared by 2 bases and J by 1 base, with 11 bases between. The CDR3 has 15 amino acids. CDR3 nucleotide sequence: TGTGCCAGCAGTTACGGAGGGACAGTCCAAGAGACCCAGTACTTC. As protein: CASSYGGTVQETQYF.

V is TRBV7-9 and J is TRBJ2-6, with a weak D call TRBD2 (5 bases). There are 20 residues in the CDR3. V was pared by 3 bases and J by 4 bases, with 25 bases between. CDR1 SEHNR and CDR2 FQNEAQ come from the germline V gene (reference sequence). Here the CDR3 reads CASSFVSIRRSESGANVLTF. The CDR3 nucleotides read TGTGCCAGCAGCTTTGTCTCAATCAGGAGGTCGGAGTCGGGGGCCAACGTCCTGACTTTC.

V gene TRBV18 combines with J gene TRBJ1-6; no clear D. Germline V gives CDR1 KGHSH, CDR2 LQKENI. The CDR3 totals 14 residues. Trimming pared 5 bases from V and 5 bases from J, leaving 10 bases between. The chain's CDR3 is CASSAQRDNSPLHF. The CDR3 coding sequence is TGTGCCAGCTCAGCCCAGAGGGATAATTCACCCCTCCACTTT.

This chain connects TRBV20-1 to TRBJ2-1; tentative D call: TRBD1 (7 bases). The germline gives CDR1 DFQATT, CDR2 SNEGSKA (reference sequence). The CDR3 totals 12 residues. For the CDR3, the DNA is TGCAGGATGAGCAGGGGGGACAATGAGCAGTTCTTC. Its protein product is CRMSRGDNEQFF.

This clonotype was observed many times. This CDR3 reads CSVSPLHF. Here the CDR3 DNA reads TGCAGCGTCTCACCCCTCCACTTT. The rearrangement links TRBV29-1 to TRBJ1-6; the D is unclear. The CDR3 consists of 8 residues. Trimming left V 6 bases short and J 10 bases short, with 1 base between. Germline V lookup: CDR1 SQVTM, CDR2 ANQGSEA. Filled out from reference TRBV29-1 and TRBJ1-6, the complete variable domain reads SAVISQKPSRDICQRGTSLTIQCQVDSQVTMMFWYRQQPGQSLTLIATANQGSEATYESGFVIDKFPISRPNLTFSTLTVSNMSPEDSSIYLCSVSPLHFGNGTRLTVT.

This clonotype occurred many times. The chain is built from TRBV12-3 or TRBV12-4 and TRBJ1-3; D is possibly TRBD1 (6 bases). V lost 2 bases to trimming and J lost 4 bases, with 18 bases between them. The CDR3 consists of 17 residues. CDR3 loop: CASSLRGLWAGGNTIYF. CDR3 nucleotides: TGTGCCAGCAGTTTACGGGGGCTCTGGGCCGGCGGAAACACCATATATTTT.

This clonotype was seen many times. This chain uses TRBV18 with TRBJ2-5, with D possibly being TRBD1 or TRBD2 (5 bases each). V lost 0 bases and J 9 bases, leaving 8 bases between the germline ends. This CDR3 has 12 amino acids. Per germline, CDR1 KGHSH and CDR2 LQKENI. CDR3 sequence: CASSPPGDPQYF. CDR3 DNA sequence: TGTGCCAGCTCACCACCAGGGGACCCCCAGTACTTC.

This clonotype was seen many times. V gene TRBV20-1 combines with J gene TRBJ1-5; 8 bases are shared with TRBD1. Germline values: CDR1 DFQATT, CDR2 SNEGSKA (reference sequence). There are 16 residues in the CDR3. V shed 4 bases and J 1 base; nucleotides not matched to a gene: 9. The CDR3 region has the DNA TGCAGTGCTATGGGGAACAGGGGGGTGAGCAATCAGCCCCAGCATTTT. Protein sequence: CSAMGNRGVSNQPQHF.

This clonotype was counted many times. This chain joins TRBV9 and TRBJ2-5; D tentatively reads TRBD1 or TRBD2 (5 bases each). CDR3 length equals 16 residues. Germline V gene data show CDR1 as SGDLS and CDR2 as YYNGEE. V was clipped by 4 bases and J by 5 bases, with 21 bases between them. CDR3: CASSPALGVGGETQYF. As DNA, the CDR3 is TGTGCCAGCAGCCCAGCCCTGGGGGTCGGCGGGGAGACCCAGTACTTC. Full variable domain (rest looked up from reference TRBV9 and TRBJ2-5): DSGVTQTPKHLITATGQRVTLRCSPRSGDLSVYWYQQSLDQGLQFLIQYYNGEERAKGNILERFSAQQFPDLHSELNLSSLELGDSALYFCASSPALGVGGETQYFGPGTRLLVL.

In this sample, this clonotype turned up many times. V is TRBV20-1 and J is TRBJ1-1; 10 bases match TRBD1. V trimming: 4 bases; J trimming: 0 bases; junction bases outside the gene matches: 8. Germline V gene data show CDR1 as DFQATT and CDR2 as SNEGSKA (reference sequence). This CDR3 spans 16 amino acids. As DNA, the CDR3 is TGCAGTGCTAAGGGACAGGGGTTAGAAATGAACACTGAAGCTTTCTTT. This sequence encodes CSAKGQGLEMNTEAFF.

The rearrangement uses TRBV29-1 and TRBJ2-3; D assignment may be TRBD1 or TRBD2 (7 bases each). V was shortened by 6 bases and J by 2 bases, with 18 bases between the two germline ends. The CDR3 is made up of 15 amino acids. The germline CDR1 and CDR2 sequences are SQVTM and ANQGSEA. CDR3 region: CSVRGLAETTDTQYF. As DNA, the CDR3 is TGCAGCGTGAGGGGGCTAGCGGAGACCACAGATACGCAGTATTTT.

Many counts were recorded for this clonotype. CDR3 sequence reads: CASRVSFSTDTQYF. In DNA form, the CDR3 reads TGTGCCAGCAGGGTTTCCTTTAGCACAGATACGCAGTATTTT. The chain is built from TRBV11-2 and TRBJ2-3; D gene unclear. The CDR3 spans 14 residues. CDR1 is SGHAT and CDR2 is FQNNGV in the germline V gene. V was shortened by 6 bases and J by 0 bases, with 10 bases between the two germline ends. The full variable domain, completed using reference TRBV11-2 and TRBJ2-3, is EAGVAQSPRYKIIEKRQSVAFWCNPISGHATLYWYQQILGQGPKLLIQFQNNGVVDDSQLPKDRFSAERLKGVDSTLKIQPAKLEDSAVYLCASRVSFSTDTQYFGPGTRLTVL.

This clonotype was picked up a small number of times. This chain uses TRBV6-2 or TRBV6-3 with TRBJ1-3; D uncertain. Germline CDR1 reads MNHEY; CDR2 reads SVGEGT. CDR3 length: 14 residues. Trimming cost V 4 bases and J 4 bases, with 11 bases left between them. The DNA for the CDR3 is TGTGCCAGCAGTTTTACCAGGAGCGGAAACACCATATATTTT. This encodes CASSFTRSGNTIYF.

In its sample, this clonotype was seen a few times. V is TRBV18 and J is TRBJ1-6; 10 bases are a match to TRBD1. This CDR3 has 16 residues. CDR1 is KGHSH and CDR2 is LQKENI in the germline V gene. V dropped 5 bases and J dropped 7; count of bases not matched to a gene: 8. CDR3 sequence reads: CASSWDRGAFNSPLHF. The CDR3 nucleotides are TGTGCCAGCTCATGGGACAGGGGTGCCTTCAATTCACCCCTCCACTTT.

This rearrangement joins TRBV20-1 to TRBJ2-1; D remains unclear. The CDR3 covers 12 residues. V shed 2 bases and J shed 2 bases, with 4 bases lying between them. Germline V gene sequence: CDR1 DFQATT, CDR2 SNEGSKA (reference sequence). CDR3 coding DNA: TGCAGTGCTAGACGGACCTACAATGAGCAGTTCTTC. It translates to CSARRTYNEQFF.

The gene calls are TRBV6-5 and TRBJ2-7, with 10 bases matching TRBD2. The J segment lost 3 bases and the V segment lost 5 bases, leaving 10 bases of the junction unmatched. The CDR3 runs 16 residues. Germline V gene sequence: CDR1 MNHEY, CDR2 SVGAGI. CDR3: CASSTPLSGGHYEQYF. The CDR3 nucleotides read TGTGCCAGCAGTACACCCCTTAGCGGGGGGCACTACGAGCAGTACTTC.

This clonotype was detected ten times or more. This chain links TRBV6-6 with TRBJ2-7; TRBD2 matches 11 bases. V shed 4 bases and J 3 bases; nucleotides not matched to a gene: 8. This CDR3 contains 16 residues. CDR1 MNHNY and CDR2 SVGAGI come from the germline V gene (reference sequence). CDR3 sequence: CASSSHGTSGDYEQYF. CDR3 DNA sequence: TGTGCCAGCAGTTCTCATGGGACTAGCGGAGACTACGAGCAGTACTTC.

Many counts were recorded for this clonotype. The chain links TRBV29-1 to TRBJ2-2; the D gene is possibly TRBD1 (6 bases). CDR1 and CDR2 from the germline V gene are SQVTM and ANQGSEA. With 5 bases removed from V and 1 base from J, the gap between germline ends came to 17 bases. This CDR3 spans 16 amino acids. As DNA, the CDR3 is TGCAGCGTTCTCCAAGCCGAGGGGGTGAACACCGGGGAGCTGTTTTTT. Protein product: CSVLQAEGVNTGELFF.